This T cell receptor beta chain was recovered during a study of human T cells and chemical hapten exposure. Study-wide findings and caveats: Expanded TCRs showed more large CDR3 clusters than pre-sensitization or healthy control sets.

Sample time point: pre-sensitization, week 0. Treatment: therapeutic diphenylcyclopropenone sensitization with weekly scalp DPC. Individual cDNA molecules had unique molecular identifiers attached to them by the library. TCRdb re-analysed the RACE reads in MiXCR, keeping a single row per CDR3 protein. The sample contains some 90,000 distinct CDR3 sequences, around 8.8% of which appear only once. The sample holds many counts of this clonotype. No antigen is known for it. V shed 8 bases and J 6 bases; nucleotides not matched to a gene: 4. There are 13 residues in the CDR3. The chain uses TRBV12-3 or TRBV12-4 and TRBJ2-5, with 12 bases that match TRBD2. The specimen comprised whole blood, sampled in connection with sensitization to the hapten diphenylcyclopropenone (DPC). The receptor comes from a man aged 40-55 years with alopecia areata. Some clones in this sample may be carry-over from other donors' samples. CDR3 residues: CASRLAGEQTQYF. In DNA form, the CDR3 reads TGTGCCAGCCGACTAGCGGGAGAGCAGACCCAGTACTTC.